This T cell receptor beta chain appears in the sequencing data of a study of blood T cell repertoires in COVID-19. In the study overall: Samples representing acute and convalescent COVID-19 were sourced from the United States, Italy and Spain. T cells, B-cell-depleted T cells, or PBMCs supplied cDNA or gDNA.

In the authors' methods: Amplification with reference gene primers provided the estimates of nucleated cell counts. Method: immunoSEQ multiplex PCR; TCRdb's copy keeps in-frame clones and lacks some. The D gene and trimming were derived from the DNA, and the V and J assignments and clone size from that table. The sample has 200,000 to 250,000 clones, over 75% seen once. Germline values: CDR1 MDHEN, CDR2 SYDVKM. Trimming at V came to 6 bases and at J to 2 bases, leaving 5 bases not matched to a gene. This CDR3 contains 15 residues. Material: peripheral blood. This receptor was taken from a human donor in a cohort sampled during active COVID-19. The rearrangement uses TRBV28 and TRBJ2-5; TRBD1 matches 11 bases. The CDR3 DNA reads TGTGCCAGCAGCTGGACAGGGGGCGAGCAAGAGACCCAGTACTTC. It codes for CASSWTGGEQETQYF. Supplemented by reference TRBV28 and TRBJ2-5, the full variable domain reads DVKVTQSSRYLVKRTGEKVFLECVQDMDHENMFWYRQDPGLGLRLIYFSYDVKMKEKGDIPEGYSVSREKKERFSLILESASTNQTSMYLCASSWTGGEQETQYFGPGTRLLVL.